Listed below are T cell receptor beta chains from one sample, sequenced in a study of graft-versus-host responses after intestinal transplantation. Only in-frame clones appear in the TCRdb table, and some are missing; sequencing was by immunoSEQ multiplex PCR. The sample includes 90,000 to 150,000 clones, approximately 95% of them seen just once. For these TCRs, the target antigens are not known. The specimen was unstimulated CD8+ T cells sorted from spleen or lymph node cells, collected before intestinal transplant. The receptors derive from a human donor who received an intestinal transplant. CDR3s include the opening cysteine and the closing phenylalanine or tryptophan. D genes are given only for firm matches. Size tells how often a clone was seen (once, few, many) or the class of an expanded clone, and some rows leave it out.

J gene: TRBJ2-7
D gene: -
clone size: -
V gene: TRBV21-1
CDR3 protein: CASRSGQGESEQYF
CDR3 DNA: TGTGCCAGCCGCTCGGGACAGGGCGAGAGCGAGCAGTACTTC

J gene: TRBJ2-7
D gene: TRBD2
clone size: -
V gene: TRBV7-9
CDR3 protein: CASSRGSGSYEQYF
CDR3 DNA: TGTGCCAGCAGCCGAGGGAGCGGGAGCTACGAGCAGTACTTC

J gene: TRBJ2-7
D gene: -
clone size: -
V gene: TRBV9
CDR3 protein: CASSPRTSSYEQYF
CDR3 DNA: TGTGCCAGCAGCCCCCGGACTTCATCCTACGAGCAGTACTTC

J gene: TRBJ2-3
D gene: TRBD2
clone size: -
V gene: TRBV13
CDR3 protein: CASSINLAGVTDTQYF
CDR3 DNA: TGTGCCAGCAGCATAAACTTAGCGGGAGTCACAGATACGCAGTATTTT

J gene: TRBJ1-2
D gene: -
clone size: -
V gene: TRBV9
CDR3 protein: CASSVASSGSVGYTF
CDR3 DNA: TGTGCCAGCAGCGTCGCCAGTTCGGGGAGTGTCGGCTACACCTTC

J gene: TRBJ2-1
D gene: -
clone size: -
V gene: TRBV28
CDR3 protein: CASTFGRLKNEQFF
CDR3 DNA: TGTGCCAGCACCTTTGGAAGACTGAAGAATGAGCAGTTCTTC

J gene: TRBJ2-1
D gene: -
clone size: -
V gene: TRBV2
CDR3 protein: CASTGTEGSSYNEQFF
CDR3 DNA: TGTGCCAGCACCGGGACGGAGGGTTCCTCCTACAATGAGCAGTTCTTC

J gene: TRBJ2-1
D gene: TRBD1
clone size: -
V gene: TRBV27
CDR3 protein: CASRPRLTGNEQFF
CDR3 DNA: TGTGCCAGCAGACCCCGCCTGACAGGGAATGAGCAGTTCTTC

J gene: TRBJ1-5
D gene: -
clone size: -
V gene: TRBV7-8
CDR3 protein: CASSLAGDTFPRDNQPQHF
CDR3 DNA: TGTGCCAGCAGCTTAGCTGGGGACACCTTCCCACGCGACAATCAGCCCCAGCATTTT

J gene: TRBJ2-3
D gene: -
clone size: -
V gene: TRBV4-3
CDR3 protein: CASSQEGGFERVADTQYF
CDR3 DNA: TGCGCCAGCAGCCAAGAAGGGGGGTTCGAGAGGGTAGCAGATACGCAGTATTTT

J gene: TRBJ1-1
D gene: -
clone size: -
V gene: TRBV7-3
CDR3 protein: CASSYLGRTEAFF
CDR3 DNA: TGTGCCAGCAGCTATTTAGGTAGGACTGAAGCTTTCTTT

J gene: TRBJ2-1
D gene: -
clone size: -
V gene: TRBV4-3
CDR3 protein: CASSQDKRPYNEQFF
CDR3 DNA: TGCGCCAGCAGCCAAGATAAGAGACCCTACAATGAGCAGTTCTTC

J gene: TRBJ2-7
D gene: -
clone size: few
V gene: TRBV7-9
CDR3 protein: CASSLRREYF
CDR3 DNA: TGTGCCAGCAGCTTGAGGAGGGAGTACTTC

J gene: TRBJ2-7
D gene: TRBD1
clone size: -
V gene: TRBV6-4
CDR3 protein: CASRPGTGIYEQYF
CDR3 DNA: TGTGCCAGCAGACCCGGGACAGGTATTTACGAGCAGTACTTC

J gene: TRBJ2-1
D gene: TRBD2
clone size: -
V gene: TRBV27
CDR3 protein: CASSLGTSGGYEQFF
CDR3 DNA: TGTGCCAGCAGTTTAGGGACTAGCGGGGGGTATGAGCAGTTCTTC

J gene: TRBJ2-1
D gene: -
clone size: -
V gene: TRBV5-5
CDR3 protein: CASSAGSHNEQFF
CDR3 DNA: TGTGCCAGCAGCGCTGGGAGCCACAATGAGCAGTTCTTC

J gene: TRBJ2-3
D gene: -
clone size: -
V gene: TRBV28
CDR3 protein: CASAWGDRGRNTQYF
CDR3 DNA: TGTGCCAGCGCCTGGGGGGACCGAGGCCGGAATACGCAGTATTTT

J gene: TRBJ2-1
D gene: -
clone size: -
V gene: TRBV15
CDR3 protein: CATSRVLASDEQFF
CDR3 DNA: TGTGCCACCAGCAGAGTGCTAGCATCGGATGAGCAGTTCTTC

J gene: TRBJ2-3
D gene: TRBD2
clone size: -
V gene: TRBV4-2
CDR3 protein: CASSQVAGGGTDTQYF
CDR3 DNA: TGTGCCAGCAGCCAGGTAGCGGGAGGAGGCACAGATACGCAGTATTTT